This paragraph reports one T cell receptor beta chain. The data were taken from a study of T cells in tumors after PD-1 blockade. Study as a whole: Peripheral blood samples averaged about 33,000 unique clonotypes and 100,000 to 130,000 templates.

Genomic DNA template from tumor biopsies or peripheral blood, 616 ng to 6,004 ng input. This CDR3 region has 16 residues. V was clipped by 6 bases and J by 2 bases; unmatched bases: 12. CDR1 KGHSH and CDR2 LQKENI come from the germline V gene. TCRdb's table, derived via immunoSEQ multiplex PCR, lists solely in-frame clones and lacks some. The sample gives 55,000 to 65,000 clones, about 82% of which show up once; around an eighth is in the top ten. Sequenced here: PBMCs, sampled before anti-PD-1 treatment. The sequence was obtained from a human donor with basal cell carcinoma. The chain couples TRBV18 to TRBJ1-2, with TRBD1 matching over 7 bases. CDR3 in DNA: TGTGCCAGCTCCCCTTTGGAGGGGGCAAAGAACTATGGCTACACCTTC. Translated: CASSPLEGAKNYGYTF.